This passage covers 13 T cell receptor beta chains from one sample sequenced in a study of monozygotic twins with inflammatory bowel disease (dated by TCRdb to between 2019 and 2020). The method was 5' RACE. Reads for this sample came from an Illumina HiSeq 2500. TCRdb reprocessed the sequencing reads and holds a single record per CDR3 protein sequence, with no DNA. The sample's own table lists some 170,000 distinct CDR3 sequences. About 2.7% of the sample goes to the ten largest clones. Source material: blood. The receptors come from a human donor with ulcerative colitis or Crohn's disease, or a healthy co-twin of an affected twin (not recorded which).

This sequence joins TRBV27 and TRBJ1-2; TCRdb gives TRBD1 as the D gene, but with no DNA this cannot be confirmed. The CDR3 consists of 14 residues. CDR1 is MNHEY, CDR2 SMNVEV, per germline (reference sequence). The CDR3 here is CASSSPGRGHGYTF.

V and J are TRBV7-3 and TRBJ2-1; TCRdb's D call of TRBD1 is untestable without DNA. The germline gives CDR1 SGHTA, CDR2 FQGTGA. CDR3 length equals 19 residues. CDR3 sequence reads: CASSLARYGHRSSYNEQFF.

The chain links TRBV6-2 or TRBV6-3 to TRBJ2-1. Germline CDR1 reads MNHEY; CDR2 reads SVGEGT. This CDR3 comprises 14 residues. Here the CDR3 reads CASSYGSESYEQFF.

The chain joins TRBV7-6 to TRBJ2-3; with no DNA, the TCRdb D assignment of TRBD1 cannot be verified. CDR1 SGHVS and CDR2 FNYEAQ come from the germline V gene. CDR3 length equals 16 residues. The chain's CDR3 is CASSLAQRTGTDTQYF.

The gene calls are TRBV3-1 and TRBJ2-3; the TCRdb D gene call, TRBD1, has no DNA to confirm it. Germline CDR1 reads LGHDT; CDR2 reads YNNKEL (reference sequence). The CDR3 sequence is 16 residues long. The CDR3 loop reads CASSQGAPILTDTQYF.

This chain connects TRBV12-3 or TRBV12-4 to TRBJ1-2. The CDR3 is made up of 14 amino acids. CDR3 in amino acids: CASSLGNANYGYTF.

The gene calls are TRBV28 and TRBJ1-3. The CDR3 is 16 amino acids. CDR1 is MDHEN and CDR2 is SYDVKM in the germline V gene. This CDR3 reads CASSHRTWSSGNTIYF.

The chain carries TRBV20-1 and TRBJ2-5; with no DNA, the TCRdb D assignment of TRBD1 cannot be verified. CDR1 is DFQATT and CDR2 is SNEGSKA in the germline V gene (reference sequence). The CDR3 has 14 amino acids. CDR3 in amino acids: CSAPSLGEQETQYF.

The chain is built from TRBV20-1 and TRBJ1-5; the TCRdb D gene call, TRBD1, has no DNA to confirm it. CDR1 and CDR2 from the germline V gene are DFQATT and SNEGSKA (reference sequence). This CDR3 has 15 amino acids. CDR3 sequence reads: CSAIRGANSNQPQHF.

The chain joins TRBV7-9 to TRBJ2-3; the D call from TCRdb, TRBD2, cannot be confirmed without DNA. Looked up from germline, CDR1 is SEHNR and CDR2 is FQNEAQ (reference sequence). The CDR3 contains 16 residues. The CDR3: CASSFWTGGPGDTQYF. Drawing the rest from reference TRBV7-9 and TRBJ2-3, the complete variable domain is DTGVSQNPRHKITKRGQNVTFRCDPISEHNRLYWYRQTLGQGPEFLTYFQNEAQLEKSRLLSDRFSAERPKGSFSTLEIQRTEQGDSAMYLCASSFWTGGPGDTQYFGPGTRLTVL.

The chain joins TRBV7-2 to TRBJ2-3; as DNA is missing, the TRBD1 call by TCRdb cannot be tested. Looked up from germline, CDR1 is SGHTA and CDR2 is FQGNSA. This CDR3 has 15 amino acids. The CDR3 reads CASSLSRGATDTQYF. Complete variable domain (other parts from reference TRBV7-2 and TRBJ2-3): GAGVSQSPSNKVTEKGKDVELRCDPISGHTALYWYRQSLGQGLEFLIYFQGNSAPDKSGLPSDRFSAERTGGSVSTLTIQRTQQEDSAVYLCASSLSRGATDTQYFGPGTRLTVL.

The V and J genes are TRBV7-9 and TRBJ2-5; TCRdb names TRBD2, which stays unverified in the absence of DNA. Germline assignment: CDR1 SEHNR and CDR2 FQNEAQ (reference sequence). This CDR3 has 16 amino acids. The CDR3 here is CASSSTRTSRGETQYF.

The chain has TRBV20-1 and TRBJ2-4. The V gene's germline CDR1 is DFQATT and CDR2 SNEGSKA (reference sequence). The CDR3 totals 15 residues. The CDR3 spells CSARDMGLTKNIQYF.